A selection of T cell receptor beta chains follows, all from one sample in a study of T cell responses to AZD1222 COVID-19 vaccine. TCRdb's copy holds only in-frame clones and misses some; the assay was immunoSEQ multiplex PCR. The sample yields roughly 30,000 clones, roughly nine tenths seen once. Sequenced material: peripheral blood, taken on day 0 of AZD1222 vaccination. Source of these receptors: an adult in good health. Both conserved end residues are part of each CDR3. Each record gives: clone size, D gene, J gene, V gene, CDR3 DNA, CDR3 protein. D genes are given only for firm matches. For some rows the clone size is stated as once, few or many, or as a class when expanded; others skip it.

>-|-|TRBJ1-2|TRBV11-1
TGTGCCAGCAGCTTACACTTGTACTATGGCTACACCTTC
CASSLHLYYGYTF
>-|-|TRBJ1-1|TRBV11-2
TGTGCCAGCAGCTTAGTGAGGGGGAGTGACACTGAAGCTTTCTTT
CASSLVRGSDTEAFF
>few|-|TRBJ1-1|TRBV28
TGTGCCAGCAGTTTGGTCCAGTCTAACACTGAAGCTTTCTTT
CASSLVQSNTEAFF
>-|-|TRBJ2-1|TRBV5-1
TGCGCCAGCAGCTCTGAAGGGACTCGGGGTGAGCAGTTCTTC
CASSSEGTRGEQFF
>-|-|TRBJ2-1|TRBV10-3
TGTGCCATCAGTGAAACGGGAGACCTCAATGAGCAGTTCTTC
CAISETGDLNEQFF
>-|-|TRBJ2-7|TRBV4-3
TGCGCCAGCAGCCAAGATTGGGCAGCAACCTACGAGCAGTACTTC
CASSQDWAATYEQYF
>-|TRBD1|TRBJ2-4|TRBV7-9
TGTGCCAGCAGCAAGGGACAGATGAACATTCAGTACTTC
CASSKGQMNIQYF
>-|TRBD1|TRBJ2-1|TRBV20-1
TGCAGTGCTAGTTCGGACAGGGGGCAGTACAATGAGCAGTTCTTC
CSASSDRGQYNEQFF
>once|-|TRBJ2-1|TRBV5-4
TGTGCCAGCAGCCGACGGACCCAGCCCTTACACAATGAGCAGTTCTTC
CASSRRTQPLHNEQFF
>-|-|TRBJ1-1|TRBV27
TGTGCCAGCCGACGGACAATGAACACTGAAGCTTTCTTT
CASRRTMNTEAFF
>-|-|TRBJ1-5|TRBV27
TGTGCCAGCAGTTTATCGAATGGGGGTGGAAATCAGCCCCAGCATTTT
CASSLSNGGGNQPQHF
>-|-|TRBJ1-1|TRBV5-1
TGCGCCAGCAGCTTGGAAGGGCAGGGAGGGAACACTGAAGCTTTCTTT
CASSLEGQGGNTEAFF
>-|-|TRBJ1-4|TRBV28
TGTGCCAGCAGTTTAAGGGGGACTAATGAAAAACTGTTTTTT
CASSLRGTNEKLFF
>-|-|TRBJ2-3|TRBV6-5
TGTGCCAGCATGGGCCCCTCGGATACGCAGTATTTT
CASMGPSDTQYF
>-|TRBD1|TRBJ2-3|TRBV11-2
TGTGCCAGCAGCTTAGAATCCGGACAGGGTGGTATAACGCAGTATTTT
CASSLESGQGGITQYF
>-|TRBD2|TRBJ2-7|TRBV19
TGTGCCAGTAGTAAAATAGCGGGAGCGTACTACGAGCAGTACTTC
CASSKIAGAYYEQYF
>-|-|TRBJ2-3|TRBV15
TGTGCCACCAGCAGCCTCGGTAGATCTAGCACAGATACGCAGTATTTT
CATSSLGRSSTDTQYF
>-|-|TRBJ1-5|TRBV6-4
TGTGCCAGCACCACAGGACAGATCGAGGGACAGCCCCAGCATTTT
CASTTGQIEGQPQHF
>-|-|TRBJ1-2|TRBV7-2
TGTGCCAGCAGCTTAGGAGCATTCTATGGCTACACCTTC
CASSLGAFYGYTF
>-|-|TRBJ1-5|TRBV7-2
TGTGCCAGCAGCTTAGATAGGTCTATGGGCCGGGCAAGTACCCAGCATTTT
CASSLDRSMGRASTQHF
>-|-|TRBJ2-1|TRBV5-4
TGTGCCAGCAGCACGGACTACAATGAGCAGTTCTTC
CASSTDYNEQFF
>-|TRBD1|TRBJ1-1|TRBV5-4
TGTGCCAGCAGCACCGCCGGGACAGGGGGCACTGAAGCTTTCTTT
CASSTAGTGGTEAFF
>-|TRBD2|TRBJ2-3|TRBV5-8
TGTGCCAGCAGCCCGGGGCTAGCGGGAGTAGATACGCAGTATTTT
CASSPGLAGVDTQYF
>-|TRBD1|TRBJ2-7|TRBV5-1
TGCGCCAGCAGCTTGCTCACGGGACAGAGCTACGAGCAGTACTTC
CASSLLTGQSYEQYF
>-|TRBD2|TRBJ2-7|TRBV9
TGTGCCAGCAGCGTAGGAGGGACTAGCAGCTACGAGCAGTACTTC
CASSVGGTSSYEQYF
>-|TRBD1|TRBJ2-5|TRBV28
TGTGCCAGCAGTTTCCTCCGGGACAGGGAAGAGACCCAGTACTTC
CASSFLRDREETQYF
>-|TRBD2|TRBJ2-7|TRBV4-1
TGCGCCAGCAGAGTTTTTGGACTAGCGGGAGACGAGCAGTACTTC
CASRVFGLAGDEQYF
>-|-|TRBJ2-7|TRBV6-1
TGTGCCAGCAGTGAAGCGATAGGGCATGGGGACTACGAGCAGTACTTC
CASSEAIGHGDYEQYF
>-|-|TRBJ1-5|TRBV12-3/TRBV12-4
TGTGCCAGCAGTTTATGGTGGGGTGAGCCCCAGCATTTT
CASSLWWGEPQHF
>-|-|TRBJ2-5|TRBV29-1
TGCAGCGTTGAGGAGACCCAGTACTTC
CSVEETQYF
>-|TRBD1|TRBJ1-3|TRBV3-1/TRBV3-2
TGTGCCAGCAGCCAGCTACCGGGACAGGGGAGAAACACCATATATTTT
CASSQLPGQGRNTIYF
>-|TRBD2|TRBJ2-7|TRBV25-1
TGTGCCAGCCTCTCGGGACTAGCGGGCGACGAGCAGTACTTC
CASLSGLAGDEQYF
>-|TRBD2|TRBJ2-1|TRBV5-1
TGCGCCAGCAGCCCCGAGCGGGAGGGGGACAATGAGCAGTTCTTC
CASSPEREGDNEQFF
>-|-|TRBJ2-2|TRBV25-1
TGTGCCACCAGGGGTAACACCGGGGAGCTGTTTTTT
CATRGNTGELFF
>-|-|TRBJ1-1|TRBV19
TGTGCCTCCACAGGGCCCGGGGCTTTCTTT
CASTGPGAFF
>-|-|TRBJ2-5|TRBV27
TGTGCCAGCAGTTTACGAGGGGTAGGGGAGACCCAGTACTTC
CASSLRGVGETQYF
>-|TRBD1|TRBJ2-7|TRBV5-6
TGTGCCAGCAGCTATGACAGGGACGAGCAGTACTTC
CASSYDRDEQYF